The 12 T cell receptor beta chains reported below all come from one sample, sequenced in a study of OX40 agonist ivuxolimab in advanced cancers. The protocol was immunoSEQ multiplex PCR, while the TCRdb copy is restricted to in-frame clones and leaves out a portion. The sample carries about 100,000 clones, around 93% recorded once. The sample consisted of CD4+ or CD8+ T cells sorted from blood, taken in a trial of the OX40 agonist ivuxolimab. These TCRs come from an adult with an advanced solid tumor such as melanoma, head and neck, liver or kidney cancer.

The chain joins TRBV14 to TRBJ2-3, with D hard to call. The CDR3 is 14 amino acids. CDR1 is SGHDN and CDR2 is FVKESK in the germline V gene. The germline V and J ends were trimmed by 1 base and 2 bases, with 7 bases remaining between them. CDR3 sequence: CASSQGDPTDTQYF. The CDR3 DNA reads TGTGCCAGCAGCCAAGGTGACCCCACAGATACGCAGTATTTT.

This chain links TRBV11-2 with TRBJ2-7; 9 bases are a match to TRBD2. Germline CDR1 SGHAT, CDR2 FQNNGV. CDR3 length: 14 amino acids. Trimming cost V 5 bases and J 0 bases; bases outside gene matches: 2. The CDR3 bases are TGTGCCAGCAGCCCTAGCGGGACCTCCTACGAGCAGTACTTC. Protein product: CASSPSGTSYEQYF.

The rearrangement links TRBV19 to TRBJ2-5, with TRBD1 identical over 7 bases. The CDR3 is 14 residues long. Trimming took 6 bases from V and 5 from J; bases not matched to a gene: 9. Germline CDR1 LNHDA, CDR2 SQIVND (reference sequence). The CDR3 sequence is CASRDRGRLETQYF. Written as DNA, the CDR3 is TGTGCCAGTAGGGATAGGGGGCGCTTGGAGACCCAGTACTTC. The whole variable domain, filled in from reference TRBV19 and TRBJ2-5, reads DGGITQSPKYLFRKEGQNVTLSCEQNLNHDAMYWYRQDPGQGLRLIYYSQIVNDFQKGDIAEGYSVSREKKESFPLTVTSAQKNPTAFYLCASRDRGRLETQYFGPGTRLLVL.

The gene calls are TRBV5-1 and TRBJ1-6; D possibly corresponds to TRBD1 (6 bases). CDR1 and CDR2 (germline): SGHRS, YFSETQ. This CDR3 region has 13 residues. Trimming removed 0 bases from V and 10 bases from J, with 8 bases in between. Written as DNA, the CDR3 is TGCGCCAGCAGCTTGGAGGGACACTCACCCCTCCACTTT. Translating gives CASSLEGHSPLHF.

This chain uses TRBV19 with TRBJ1-5; D ambiguous. Per germline, CDR1 LNHDA and CDR2 SQIVND (reference sequence). The CDR3 covers 15 residues. V lost 7 bases and J lost 2, with 15 bases in between. CDR3 region: CASTHWGSGNQPQHF. The CDR3 DNA follows: TGTGCCAGTACTCATTGGGGTTCGGGCAATCAGCCCCAGCATTTT.

The gene calls are TRBV5-1 and TRBJ2-7, with a weak D call TRBD1 (5 bases). Trimming took off 4 bases at V and 5 bases at J, with 13 bases between the two ends. Germline loops: CDR1 SGHRS, CDR2 YFSETQ. The CDR3 extends over 13 amino acids. The CDR3 DNA reads TGCGCCAGCAGCGTTCAAACAGGTGACGAGCAGTACTTC. It yields the protein CASSVQTGDEQYF.

The CDR3 bases are TGTGCCACCAGCAGAGCCGGGACAGGGTCAGGGGAGACCCAGTACTTC. It translates to CATSRAGTGSGETQYF. The chain employs TRBV15 and TRBJ2-5; TRBD1 matches 9 bases. This CDR3 has 16 residues. The J segment lost 5 bases and the V segment lost 1 base, leaving 8 bases of the junction unmatched. Per germline, CDR1 LNHNV and CDR2 YYDKDF (reference sequence).

The chain carries TRBV7-8 and TRBJ2-3; D is undetermined. Looked up from germline, CDR1 is SGHVS and CDR2 is FQNEAQ. The V gene lost 5 bases and the J gene lost 0 bases, with 3 bases spanning the gap. The CDR3 contains 12 residues. This chain's CDR3 is CASSGSTDTQYF. CDR3 coding DNA: TGTGCCAGCAGCGGCAGCACAGATACGCAGTATTTT.

The count of this clone is one. J is TRBJ2-3 and V is TRBV6-5; 8 bases are a match to TRBD1. CDR1 and CDR2 (germline): MNHEY, SVGAGI. This CDR3 region has 14 residues. The ends lost 6 bases at V and 2 bases at J; junction bases unmatched: 4. DNA of the CDR3: TGTGCCAGCAGCCGGGACAGGCCCACAGATACGCAGTATTTT. Translated: CASSRDRPTDTQYF.

In this sample, this clone turned up once. CDR3 loop: CASSVAGTGNQPQHF. The DNA of the CDR3 is TGTGCCAGCAGCGTAGCGGGGACAGGGAATCAGCCCCAGCATTTT. The V call is TRBV9, the J call TRBJ1-5; 9 nucleotides align to TRBD1. After removal of 0 bases from V and 4 bases from J, the junction contained 2 bases not matched to a gene. This CDR3 has 15 amino acids. CDR1 and CDR2 (germline): SGDLS, YYNGEE.

The chain links TRBV11-2 to TRBJ2-7; perhaps D is TRBD1 or TRBD2 (5 bases each). The CDR3 spans 15 residues. V lost 5 bases, J lost 2 bases, and 16 bases lay in between. The V gene's germline CDR1 is SGHAT and CDR2 FQNNGV. This chain's CDR3 is CASSEYPGAAYEQYF. Written as DNA, the CDR3 is TGTGCCAGCAGCGAGTATCCCGGGGCCGCCTACGAGCAGTACTTC.

The chain has TRBV7-6 and TRBJ2-1; unclear D gene. The V and J ends lost 2 bases and 2 bases respectively, with 10 bases between them. Germline V gives CDR1 SGHVS, CDR2 FNYEAQ. The CDR3 extends over 15 amino acids. The CDR3 DNA reads TGTGCCAGCAGCTTATTCGCGGTGACCTACAATGAGCAGTTCTTC. It translates to CASSLFAVTYNEQFF. Full variable domain (missing parts from reference TRBV7-6 and TRBJ2-1): GAGVSQSPRYKVTKRGQDVALRCDPISGHVSLYWYRQALGQGPEFLTYFNYEAQQDKSGLPNDRFSAERPEGSISTLTIQRTEQRDSAMYRCASSLFAVTYNEQFFGPGTRLTVL.